This T cell receptor (beta chain) was retrieved from a study of T cell repertoires in cytomegalovirus infection. TCRdb reprocessed the reads via MiXCR and lists one record per CDR3 protein. Found here are approximately 500,000 distinct CDR3 sequences, 16% of them singletons; the top ten hold 20% to 30%. This clonotype occurred many times. This TCR derives from a human donor in good health (CMV status not recorded). Some clones in this sample may be carry-over from other donors' samples. Sample: CD8+ T cells from PBMCs.

The CDR3 sequence is CASSQGTSQVEQFF. The CDR3 bases are TGTGCCAGCAGCCAAGGAACTAGCCAAGTTGAGCAGTTCTTC. The V and J genes are TRBV4-2 and TRBJ2-1; D perhaps matches TRBD2 (6 bases). The germline gives CDR1 LGHNA, CDR2 YNFKEQ. V was pared by 1 base and J by 9 bases, with 13 bases between. The CDR3 loop spans 14 amino acids.